Sequencing of this TCR beta chain was carried out in a study of shared clonotypes between healthy human individuals. For the study at large: Each donor had three CD4 naive, three CD4 memory, two CD8 naive and one CD8 memory plate.

Produced via immunoSEQ multiplex PCR; TCRdb's table is partial and in-frame only. Here the sample spans about 2.2 million clones, roughly 95% being singletons. Study outcomes and limitations: Naive subsets generally exceeded memory subsets in estimated richness.

The CDR3 consists of 14 residues. The germline V gene encodes CDR1 MNHEY and CDR2 SMNVEV (reference sequence). J lost 5 bases, V lost 3 bases, and 3 bases had no gene match. This clone was found once. Its antigen is unidentified. It was CD45RO-negative cells, positively selected for CCR7, that made up naive CD8 cells, with terminally differentiated effector memory CD45RA+ cells excluded. The source material was naive CD8+ T cells from PBMCs. V is TRBV27 and J is TRBJ2-5, with 10 nucleotides matching TRBD2. This clonotype was obtained from a man aged 18 to 35 in good health. Some clones in this sample may be carry-over from other donors' samples. The CDR3 loop reads CASSFSGGSETQYF. The DNA of the CDR3 is TGTGCCAGCAGTTTTAGCGGGGGGAGTGAGACCCAGTACTTC.